The 30 T cell receptor beta chains reported below all come from one sample, sequenced in a study of cytomegalovirus exposure and HLA in healthy donors. PCR involved 60 Vbeta and 13 Jbeta primers. TCRdb's copy holds only in-frame clones and misses some; the assay was immunoSEQ multiplex PCR. Among approximately 150,000 clones listed, roughly 80% were seen once. The sample comprised PBMCs. These receptors all stem from a human donor in good health.

DNA of the CDR3: TGCAGCGTCACTGGGACTAACACCGGGGAGCTGTTTTTT. Protein product: CSVTGTNTGELFF. The chain employs TRBV29-1 and TRBJ2-2; D might be TRBD2 (6 bases). The CDR3 extends over 13 amino acids. With 6 bases removed from V and 2 bases from J, the gap between germline ends came to 10 bases. Germline V gives CDR1 SQVTM, CDR2 ANQGSEA.

J is TRBJ2-2 and V is TRBV6-4, with D maybe TRBD1 (6 bases). The CDR3 sequence is 14 residues long. V was trimmed by 6 bases and J by 5 bases, leaving 13 bases between them. From germline, CDR1 is MRHNA and CDR2 SNTAGT. CDR3 DNA: TGTGCCAGCAGCCAGGGGCCGGGTACCGGGGAGCTGTTTTTT. Amino acid sequence: CASSQGPGTGELFF.

The DNA for the CDR3 is TGTGCCAGCAGTCCCCAGTTCAGCTCCTACAATGAGCAGTTCTTC. Encoded protein: CASSPQFSSYNEQFF. This chain connects TRBV28 to TRBJ2-1; D is unclear. Trimming cost V 5 bases and J 0 bases, with 11 bases left between them. The CDR3 is made up of 15 amino acids. Germline V gene lookup returns CDR1 MDHEN and CDR2 SYDVKM.

The chain has TRBV10-3 and TRBJ1-1; D might be TRBD1 (6 bases). CDR3 length: 15 amino acids. Germline lookup yields CDR1 ENHRY and CDR2 SYGVKD. Between the trimmed V and J ends, which lost 8 bases and 0 bases, there was a span of 16 bases. As DNA, the CDR3 is TGTGCCATCGGGCCGGACAGCGGCATGAACACTGAAGCTTTCTTT. Translation: CAIGPDSGMNTEAFF.

The CDR3 DNA reads TGCGCCAGCAGCCACCAGGGACAGGGCCACTACGAGCAGTACTTC. Its protein product is CASSHQGQGHYEQYF. This sequence joins TRBV4-1 and TRBJ2-7; 9 bases line up with TRBD1. CDR3 length: 15 amino acids. Germline lookup yields CDR1 MGHRA and CDR2 YSYEKL. The V gene end was trimmed by 3 bases and the J gene end by 3 bases; junction bases not matched to a gene: 6.

The chain combines TRBV18 with TRBJ2-7; 9 positions agree with TRBD1. J gave up 3 bases and V 3 bases, and 9 bases lay outside the gene matches. This CDR3 comprises 16 residues. Looked up from germline, CDR1 is KGHSH and CDR2 is LQKENI. The CDR3 loop reads CASSPNRGQVYYEQYF. CDR3 nucleotide sequence: TGTGCCAGCTCACCTAACAGGGGGCAAGTTTACTACGAGCAGTACTTC.

The rearrangement joins TRBV5-1 to TRBJ2-7; D is undetermined. The CDR3 contains 15 residues. The germline CDR1 and CDR2 sequences are SGHRS and YFSETQ. With 3 bases removed from V and 1 base from J, the gap between germline ends came to 14 bases. The chain's CDR3 is CASSSHMGRSYEQYF. In DNA form, the CDR3 reads TGCGCCAGCAGCTCCCATATGGGCAGATCCTACGAGCAGTACTTC. Full variable domain (missing parts from reference TRBV5-1 and TRBJ2-7): KAGVTQTPRYLIKTRGQQVTLSCSPISGHRSVSWYQQTPGQGLQFLFEYFSETQRNKGNFPGRFSGRQFSNSRSEMNVSTLELGDSALYLCASSSHMGRSYEQYFGPGTRLTVT.

This chain connects TRBV7-2 to TRBJ1-6, with D possibly matching TRBD1 (6 bases). The CDR3 spans 17 residues. Germline V gene sequence: CDR1 SGHTA, CDR2 FQGNSA. Trimming shortened V by 3 bases and J by 7 bases, and 19 bases separated the two germline ends. The CDR3 protein is CASSLAQGLGRNSPLHF. The CDR3 bases are TGTGCCAGCAGCTTGGCGCAGGGGCTCGGGCGAAATTCACCCCTCCACTTT.

The CDR3 region is CASEPGTGTSYEQYF. CDR3 in DNA: TGTGCCAGTGAGCCCGGGACAGGGACATCCTACGAGCAGTACTTC. The chain combines TRBV2 with TRBJ2-7; TRBD1 matches 9 bases. Germline V gene sequence: CDR1 SNHLY, CDR2 FYNNEI. The length of the CDR3 is 15 residues. Losses at the gene ends were 9 bases for V and 1 base for J; bases not matched to a gene: 10.

This clone was seen only a few times. The V call is TRBV7-9, the J call TRBJ1-1; D remains unclear. In germline, CDR1 is SEHNR, CDR2 FQNEAQ (reference sequence). This CDR3 region has 15 residues. V was clipped by 1 base and J by 0 bases, with 9 bases between them. CDR3 amino acids: CASSLGTNMNTEAFF. CDR3 sequence (DNA): TGTGCCAGCAGCTTAGGTACAAACATGAACACTGAAGCTTTCTTT.

The chain uses TRBV4-1 and TRBJ1-5, with 10 bases lining up with TRBD1. Germline V lookup: CDR1 MGHRA, CDR2 YSYEKL. Losses at the gene ends were 0 bases for V and 2 bases for J; bases not matched to a gene: 1. The CDR3 is made up of 16 amino acids. CDR3 loop: CASSQEGTGGNQPQHF. Here the CDR3 DNA reads TGCGCCAGCAGCCAAGAAGGGACAGGGGGCAATCAGCCCCAGCATTTT.

The genes are TRBV20-1 and TRBJ1-1, with no clear D. Per germline, CDR1 DFQATT and CDR2 SNEGSKA (reference sequence). V dropped 6 bases and J dropped 5 bases, with 7 bases sitting between them. This CDR3 comprises 10 residues. This CDR3 reads CSAESTEAFF. DNA for the CDR3: TGCAGTGCAGAGTCAACTGAAGCTTTCTTT.

The V call is TRBV28, the J call TRBJ1-2, with D unresolved. The length of the CDR3 is 15 residues. Germline V gene sequence: CDR1 MDHEN, CDR2 SYDVKM. V was cut by 2 bases and J by 6 bases, with 16 bases left in between. The CDR3 loop reads CASSLPTQEANGYTF. The CDR3 nucleotides read TGTGCCAGCAGTTTACCCACGCAGGAGGCTAATGGCTACACCTTC.

The chain employs TRBV5-4 and TRBJ2-7; the D gene is possibly TRBD2 (6 bases). Trimming stripped 2 bases from V and 2 bases from J, with 14 bases between. The germline V gene has CDR1 SGHNT and CDR2 YYREEE (reference sequence). The CDR3 has 15 residues. In DNA form, the CDR3 reads TGTGCCAGCAGCTTCTGGGACTCGGGGCCCTACGAGCAGTACTTC. Its translation is CASSFWDSGPYEQYF.

In its sample, this clone was seen once. The chain recombines TRBV5-1 with TRBJ2-1, with TRBD1 matching 7 bases. The CDR3 spans 14 residues. Trimming at V came to 9 bases and at J to 3 bases, leaving 9 bases not matched to a gene. CDR1 is SGHRS, CDR2 YFSETQ, per germline. The CDR3 protein is CATSVGQIYNEQFF. In DNA form, the CDR3 reads TGCGCCACCTCCGTGGGACAGATCTACAATGAGCAGTTCTTC.

The chain uses TRBV12-5 and TRBJ2-7; D possibly corresponds to TRBD2 (6 bases). The CDR3 is made up of 16 amino acids. V was pared by 1 base and J by 0 bases, with 13 bases between. Germline lookup yields CDR1 LGHNT and CDR2 FRNRAP. The CDR3 loop reads CASGLDTSTDSYEQYF. The CDR3 DNA is TGTGCTAGTGGTTTGGATACTAGCACGGACTCCTACGAGCAGTACTTC.

This clone came up once. For the CDR3, the DNA is TGCAGCGTTGAAGTCGCGGCTAGCGGGAGCTACGAGCAGTACTTC. This translates into CSVEVAASGSYEQYF. This chain connects TRBV29-1 to TRBJ2-7; 10 bases line up with TRBD2. The ends lost 1 base at V and 3 bases at J; junction bases unmatched: 6. CDR3 size: 15 residues. Germline assignment: CDR1 SQVTM and CDR2 ANQGSEA.

This clone showed up just a few times. The rearrangement uses TRBV18 and TRBJ2-7; 10 bases line up with TRBD2. V dropped 2 bases and J dropped 0; count of bases not matched to a gene: 7. The CDR3 extends over 17 amino acids. Germline V CDR1 and CDR2: KGHSH, LQKENI. The CDR3 DNA reads TGTGCCAGCTCACCAACCACTCGGACTAGCGGCTCCTACGAGCAGTACTTC. Its translation: CASSPTTRTSGSYEQYF.

The CDR3 DNA sequence: TGTGCCAGCAGTTACTCTTTCCGGGAGCGGACTGGCTACACCTTC. Translating it yields CASSYSFRERTGYTF. This chain joins TRBV6-5 and TRBJ1-2; D ambiguous. The V end lost 0 bases, the J end lost 7 bases, and 15 bases lay between the germline ends. CDR1 and CDR2 (germline): MNHEY, SVGAGI. CDR3 length equals 15 residues.

This chain uses TRBV4-3 with TRBJ2-3, with 8 bases aligning to TRBD2. Trimming took 2 bases from V and 0 from J; bases not matched to a gene: 1. The germline CDR1 and CDR2 sequences are LGHNA and YSLEER. This CDR3 contains 15 residues. The chain's CDR3 is CASSQTSGSTDTQYF. For the CDR3, the DNA is TGCGCCAGCAGCCAAACTAGCGGTAGCACAGATACGCAGTATTTT.

This clone was recorded only once. The chain employs TRBV5-4 and TRBJ2-7; D possibly corresponds to TRBD2 (5 bases). This CDR3 contains 15 residues. Trimming pared 0 bases from V and 0 bases from J, leaving 10 bases between. The germline CDR1 and CDR2 sequences are SGHNT and YYREEE (reference sequence). This chain's CDR3 is CASSLDGGSSYEQYF. CDR3 in DNA: TGTGCCAGCAGCTTGGACGGAGGCAGCTCCTACGAGCAGTACTTC.

The chain is built from TRBV7-2 and TRBJ2-1; TRBD1 aligns across 7 bases. Germline V gene data show CDR1 as SGHTA and CDR2 as FQGNSA. The CDR3 runs to 16 residues. The V gene end was trimmed by 2 bases and the J gene end by 3 bases; junction bases not matched to a gene: 7. CDR3 protein: CASSLRGPQGYNEQFF. The CDR3 DNA sequence: TGTGCCAGCAGCTTAAGGGGGCCCCAGGGCTACAATGAGCAGTTCTTC.

This clone has a handful of counts. The gene calls are TRBV2 and TRBJ2-7, with 9 positions matching TRBD2. V trimming: 8 bases; J trimming: 6 bases; junction bases outside the gene matches: 11. In germline, CDR1 is SNHLY, CDR2 FYNNEI. The CDR3 has 14 residues. CDR3 nucleotides: TGTGCCAGCCAAGGTTACGGACTAGCGCGCGAGCAGTACTTC. Its protein product is CASQGYGLAREQYF. Full variable domain (rest looked up from reference TRBV2 and TRBJ2-7): EPEVTQTPSHQVTQMGQEVILRCVPISNHLYFYWYRQILGQKVEFLVSFYNNEISEKSEIFDDQFSVERPDGSNFTLKIRSTKLEDSAMYFCASQGYGLAREQYFGPGTRLTVT.

The rearrangement uses TRBV28 and TRBJ2-7, with TRBD2 matching over 7 bases. Germline values: CDR1 MDHEN, CDR2 SYDVKM. V lost 9 bases, J lost 6 bases, and 8 bases stayed unmatched. The CDR3 is made up of 12 amino acids. The CDR3 coding sequence is TGTGCCAGTGGGAGGGCCGTGGGCGAGCAGTACTTC. Translated, it gives CASGRAVGEQYF.

CDR3 coding DNA: TGTGCCAGCAGTACGGGAAGGGACAGCCCCTATGGCTACACCTTC. Amino acid sequence: CASSTGRDSPYGYTF. This chain uses TRBV6-5 with TRBJ1-2; TRBD1 matches at 7 bases. Germline trimming cut 5 bases from V and 4 bases from J; bases unmatched to any gene: 10. The CDR3 loop spans 15 amino acids. Germline V lookup: CDR1 MNHEY, CDR2 SVGAGI.

V usage is TRBV23-1 and J usage is TRBJ1-4; D perhaps matches TRBD1 (6 bases). TRBV23-1 is annotated as an ORF whose role is uncertain. The CDR3 has 19 residues. Trimming left V 4 bases short and J 4 bases short, with 25 bases between. The CDR3 DNA reads as TGCGCCAGCAGTCCCCGGGGTTGCTCGACAGGCAAGTATAATGAAAAACTGTTTTTT. Protein product: CASSPRGCSTGKYNEKLFF.

The CDR3 loop reads CASSRTGTNTEAFF. The DNA for the CDR3 is TGTGCCAGCAGTAGGACAGGGACAAACACTGAAGCTTTCTTT. The J gene is TRBJ1-1, the V gene TRBV2; 8 nucleotides agree with TRBD1. This CDR3 comprises 14 residues. J was trimmed by 2 bases and V by 5 bases; bases with no gene match: 4. The germline CDR1 and CDR2 sequences are SNHLY and FYNNEI.

This rearrangement joins TRBV5-1 to TRBJ1-2; TRBD1 agrees at 7 bases. Trimming at V came to 0 bases and at J to 6 bases, leaving 5 bases not matched to a gene. Germline V gives CDR1 SGHRS, CDR2 YFSETQ. This CDR3 spans 14 amino acids. Here the CDR3 reads CASSLVDRDHGYTF. The CDR3 bases are TGCGCCAGCAGCTTGGTCGACAGGGATCATGGCTACACCTTC.

This chain joins TRBV5-4 and TRBJ2-7; D not certain. The CDR3 is made up of 13 amino acids. Germline loops: CDR1 SGHNT, CDR2 YYREEE (reference sequence). Trimming removed 3 bases at V and 0 bases at J, with 7 bases between. CDR3 loop: CASSSSFSYEQYF. Written as DNA, the CDR3 is TGTGCCAGCAGCTCCTCCTTCTCCTACGAGCAGTACTTC.

The V and J genes are TRBV6-5 and TRBJ2-7; a possible D gene is TRBD1 (5 bases). The V gene lost 6 bases and the J gene lost 0 bases, with 15 bases spanning the gap. The CDR3 spans 15 residues. The V gene's germline CDR1 is MNHEY and CDR2 SVGAGI. Here the CDR3 DNA reads TGTGCCAGCAGGGATATACAGGAGAGCTCCTACGAGCAGTACTTC. This sequence encodes CASRDIQESSYEQYF.